This T cell receptor (beta chain) was recovered during a study of chemoradiotherapy in HPV16-positive cancers. Study-level findings and limits: Functional assays defining HPV-specific T cells used only a couple of HPV16-positive patients.

TCRdb's copy holds only in-frame clones and misses some; the assay was immunoSEQ multiplex PCR. Found here are 15,000 or so clones, 80% to 90% of them singletons; the top ten hold about a fifth. Only one count was recorded for this clone. Its antigen is currently unknown. Repertoires were sampled repeatedly during chemoradiotherapy. The ends were cut back, 4 bases at V and 1 base at J, with 11 bases in the middle. The CDR3 loop spans 14 amino acids. CDR1 is KGHSH, CDR2 LQKENI, per germline. V and J are TRBV18 and TRBJ2-7, with TRBD1 as a possible D gene (6 bases). This sequence originates from a human donor with HPV-associated anogenital cancer. Sequencing used blood, obtained from a patient who underwent chemoradiotherapy. The CDR3, as DNA: TGTGCCAGCTCACAGGAGGACAGATCCTACGAGCAGTACTTC. It translates to CASSQEDRSYEQYF.